Listed below are T cell receptor beta chains from one sample, sequenced in a study of CD8+ T cells in alopecia areata. Only in-frame clones appear in the TCRdb table, and some are missing; sequencing was by immunoSEQ multiplex PCR. The sample includes about 210,000 clones, around 65% of them seen just once. Sequenced material: CD4+ T cells sorted from blood, taken at week 44, from a patient treated with tofacitinib. Receptors originate from a human donor with alopecia areata. Each CDR3 is given with its conserved first and last residue. Each record gives: clone size, V gene, J gene, D gene, CDR3 DNA, CDR3 protein. The D gene is left open where the match is weak. For some rows the clone size is stated as once, few or many, or as a class when expanded; others skip it.

NA	TRBV28	TRBJ2-7	NA	TGTGCCAGCACCGCCCACCCCTACGAGCAGTACTTC	CASTAHPYEQYF
NA	TRBV25-1	TRBJ1-2	TRBD1	TGTGCCAGCAGTCGAGGGGGCGCGATTTATGGCTACACCTTC	CASSRGGAIYGYTF
NA	TRBV5-1	TRBJ2-7	TRBD1	TGCGCCAGCAGACCGGACAGGGGGCCGTACGAGCAGTACTTC	CASRPDRGPYEQYF
few	TRBV5-6	TRBJ2-1	TRBD2	TGTGCCAGCAGCCGCGAATCTAGCGGTGAGCAGTTCTTC	CASSRESSGEQFF
NA	TRBV15	TRBJ1-2	TRBD1	TGTGCCACCAGTCCTGTTGGGACAGCGGGCCATGGCTACACCTTC	CATSPVGTAGHGYTF
once	TRBV5-4	TRBJ2-3	TRBD2	TGTGCCAGCAGCTTGGCCGGGGGGGCTGTCACAGATACGCAGTATTTT	CASSLAGGAVTDTQYF
few	TRBV28	TRBJ1-4	NA	TGTGCCAGCAGTTTATCAGGGGAGGATGAAAAACTGTTTTTT	CASSLSGEDEKLFF
few	TRBV5-1	TRBJ2-5	TRBD1	TGCGCCAGCACCTCGGGACAGGGCCAGGAGACCCAGTACTTC	CASTSGQGQETQYF
NA	TRBV29-1	TRBJ2-1	NA	TGCAGCGTTGAACAGGGTAATGAGCAGTTCTTC	CSVEQGNEQFF
NA	TRBV5-1	TRBJ2-7	NA	TGCGCCAGCAGCTTGGTAGGAGGGCCTGAGTACGAGCAGTACTTC	CASSLVGGPEYEQYF
once	TRBV30	TRBJ1-2	NA	TGTGCCTGGAGTCGGTCAGGGAACTATGGCTACACCTTC	CAWSRSGNYGYTF
NA	TRBV7-6	TRBJ2-3	NA	TGTGCCAGCAGCCGTCCCGCAGATACGCAGTATTTT	CASSRPADTQYF
few	TRBV5-1	TRBJ2-3	NA	TGCGCCAGCAGCTCAGGACAACCTAGCACAGATACGCAGTATTTT	CASSSGQPSTDTQYF
NA	TRBV30	TRBJ1-2	NA	TGTGCCTGGGCGACAGGCCGAGCTAACTATGGCTACACCTTC	CAWATGRANYGYTF
NA	TRBV2	TRBJ1-2	NA	TGTGCCAGCAGTGAGAGGAGGGGGTATGGCGGGGCTCGTTATGGCTACACCTTC	CASSERRGYGGARYGYTF
many	TRBV2	TRBJ2-7	NA	TGTGCCAGCATCCAGGACGGATTCTACGAGCAGTACTTC	CASIQDGFYEQYF
NA	TRBV5-6	TRBJ1-2	NA	TGTGCCAGCAGCTTGCCTACCGGTGGCTACACCTTC	CASSLPTGGYTF
once	TRBV25-1	TRBJ2-2	NA	TGTGCCAGCAGGGGGGTTTACACCGGGGAGCTGTTTTTT	CASRGVYTGELFF
NA	TRBV5-6	TRBJ1-2	TRBD1	TGTGCCAGCAGCTTTGGGAAGGGGGCGAATGGCTACACCTTC	CASSFGKGANGYTF
NA	TRBV7-8	TRBJ2-3	NA	TGTGCCAGCAGCTTAGACAGCCATACGCAGTATTTT	CASSLDSHTQYF
NA	TRBV29-1	TRBJ2-3	NA	TGCAGCATCGGGGCAGATACGCAGTATTTT	CSIGADTQYF
few	TRBV29-1	TRBJ2-3	TRBD1	TGCAGCGTTATTACGGGACAGGCCACAGATACGCAGTATTTT	CSVITGQATDTQYF
once	TRBV29-1	TRBJ1-2	NA	TGCAGCGTTGCGGTGTCCAGGGACTATGGCTACACCTTC	CSVAVSRDYGYTF
NA	TRBV7-9	TRBJ2-5	NA	TGTGCCAGCAGCCGGGGTCAAGAGACCCAGTACTTC	CASSRGQETQYF
NA	TRBV6-5	TRBJ1-6	TRBD1	TGTGCCAGGACTACCGGGACAGGAAATTCACCCCTCCACTTT	CARTTGTGNSPLHF
few	TRBV27	TRBJ1-1	NA	TGTGCCAGTTACCGTCAGGGTAACACTGAAGCTTTCTTT	CASYRQGNTEAFF
few	TRBV2	TRBJ2-2	NA	TGTGCCAGCAGTGAAGAGATGACCGGGGAGCTGTTTTTT	CASSEEMTGELFF